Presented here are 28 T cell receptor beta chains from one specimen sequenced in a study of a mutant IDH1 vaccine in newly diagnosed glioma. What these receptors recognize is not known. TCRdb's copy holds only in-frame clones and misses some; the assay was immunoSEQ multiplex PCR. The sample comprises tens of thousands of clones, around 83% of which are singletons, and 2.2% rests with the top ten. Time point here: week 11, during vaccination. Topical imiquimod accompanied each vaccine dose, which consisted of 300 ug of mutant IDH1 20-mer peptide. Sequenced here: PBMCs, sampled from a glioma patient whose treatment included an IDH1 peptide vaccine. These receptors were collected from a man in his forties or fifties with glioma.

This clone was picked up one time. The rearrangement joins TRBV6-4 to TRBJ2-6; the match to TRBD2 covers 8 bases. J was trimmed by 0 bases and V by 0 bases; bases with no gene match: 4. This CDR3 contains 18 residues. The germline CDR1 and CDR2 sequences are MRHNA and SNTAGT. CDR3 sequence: CASSDSSSGLSGANVLTF. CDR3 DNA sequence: TGTGCCAGCAGTGACTCTTCTAGCGGGCTCTCTGGGGCCAACGTCCTGACTTTC.

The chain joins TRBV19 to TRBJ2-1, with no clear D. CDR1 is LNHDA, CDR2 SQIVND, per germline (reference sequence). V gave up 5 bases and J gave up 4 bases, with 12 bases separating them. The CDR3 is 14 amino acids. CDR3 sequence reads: CASSLRVSYNEQFF. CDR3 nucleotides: TGTGCCAGTAGTCTTAGGGTGTCATACAATGAGCAGTTCTTC.

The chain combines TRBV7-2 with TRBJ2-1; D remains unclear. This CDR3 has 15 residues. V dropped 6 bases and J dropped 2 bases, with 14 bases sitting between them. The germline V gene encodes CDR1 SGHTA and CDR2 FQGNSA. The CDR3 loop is CASREQFGTYNEQFF. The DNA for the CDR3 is TGTGCCAGCAGAGAACAGTTCGGCACCTACAATGAGCAGTTCTTC.

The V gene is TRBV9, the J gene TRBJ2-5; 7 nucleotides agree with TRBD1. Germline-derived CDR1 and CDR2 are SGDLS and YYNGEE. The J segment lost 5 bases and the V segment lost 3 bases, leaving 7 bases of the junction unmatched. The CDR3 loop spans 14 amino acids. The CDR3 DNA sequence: TGTGCCAGCAGCGAACAGGGGTCGGGCGAGACCCAGTACTTC. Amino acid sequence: CASSEQGSGETQYF.

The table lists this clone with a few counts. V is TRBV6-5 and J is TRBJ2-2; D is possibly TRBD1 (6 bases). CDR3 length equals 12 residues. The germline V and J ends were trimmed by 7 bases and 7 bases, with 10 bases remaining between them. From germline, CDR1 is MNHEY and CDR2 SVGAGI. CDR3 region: CASKGVYGELFF. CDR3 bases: TGTGCCAGCAAGGGGGTTTACGGGGAGCTGTTTTTT.

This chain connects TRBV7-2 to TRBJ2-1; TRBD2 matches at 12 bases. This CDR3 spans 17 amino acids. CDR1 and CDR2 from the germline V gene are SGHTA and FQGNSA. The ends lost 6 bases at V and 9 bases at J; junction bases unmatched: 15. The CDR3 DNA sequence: TGTGCCAGCAGTCTCCTCTCGACTAGCGGGAGAGGAGCTGAGCAGTTCTTC. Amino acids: CASSLLSTSGRGAEQFF.

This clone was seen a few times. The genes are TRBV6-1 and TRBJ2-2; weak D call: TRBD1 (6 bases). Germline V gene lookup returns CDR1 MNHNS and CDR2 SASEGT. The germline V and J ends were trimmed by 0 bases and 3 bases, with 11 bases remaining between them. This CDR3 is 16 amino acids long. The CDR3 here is CASSEAVDSYTGELFF. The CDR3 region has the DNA TGTGCCAGCAGTGAAGCGGTGGACAGCTACACCGGGGAGCTGTTTTTT.

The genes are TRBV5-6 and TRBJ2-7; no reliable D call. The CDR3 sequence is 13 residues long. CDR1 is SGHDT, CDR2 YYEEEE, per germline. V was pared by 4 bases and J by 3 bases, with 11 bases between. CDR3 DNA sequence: TGTGCCAGCAGCCCGACACCTAGCTACGAGCAGTACTTC. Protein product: CASSPTPSYEQYF.

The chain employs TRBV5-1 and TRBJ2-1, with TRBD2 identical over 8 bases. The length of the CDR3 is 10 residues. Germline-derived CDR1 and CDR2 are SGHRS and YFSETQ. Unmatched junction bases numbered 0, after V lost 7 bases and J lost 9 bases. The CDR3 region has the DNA TGCGCCAGCCGGGGGGGTGAGCAGTTCTTC. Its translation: CASRGGEQFF.

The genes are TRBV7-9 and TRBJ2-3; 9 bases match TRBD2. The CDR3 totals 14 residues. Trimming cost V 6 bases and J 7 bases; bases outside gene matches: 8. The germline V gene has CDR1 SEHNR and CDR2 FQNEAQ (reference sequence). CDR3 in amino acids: CASSSTSGMNTQYF. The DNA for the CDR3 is TGTGCCAGCAGTTCGACTAGCGGAATGAATACGCAGTATTTT.

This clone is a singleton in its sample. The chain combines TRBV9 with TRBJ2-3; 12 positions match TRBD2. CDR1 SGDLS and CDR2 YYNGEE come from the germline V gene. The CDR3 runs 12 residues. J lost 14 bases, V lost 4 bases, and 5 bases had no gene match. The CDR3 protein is CASSSTSGRSYF. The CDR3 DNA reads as TGTGCCAGCAGCTCTACTAGCGGGAGGTCGTATTTT.

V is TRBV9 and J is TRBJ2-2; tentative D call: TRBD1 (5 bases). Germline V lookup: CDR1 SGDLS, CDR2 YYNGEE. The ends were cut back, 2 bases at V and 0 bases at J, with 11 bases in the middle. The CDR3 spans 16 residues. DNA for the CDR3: TGTGCCAGCAGCGTCCAGGGCGGACCGAACACCGGGGAGCTGTTTTTT. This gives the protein CASSVQGGPNTGELFF.

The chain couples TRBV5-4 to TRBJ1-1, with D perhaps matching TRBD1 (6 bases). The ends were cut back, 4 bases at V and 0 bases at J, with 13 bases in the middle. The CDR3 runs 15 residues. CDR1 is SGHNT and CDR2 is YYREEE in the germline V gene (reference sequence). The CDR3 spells CASSPKGGMNTEAFF. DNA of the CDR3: TGTGCCAGCAGCCCCAAGGGGGGAATGAACACTGAAGCTTTCTTT.

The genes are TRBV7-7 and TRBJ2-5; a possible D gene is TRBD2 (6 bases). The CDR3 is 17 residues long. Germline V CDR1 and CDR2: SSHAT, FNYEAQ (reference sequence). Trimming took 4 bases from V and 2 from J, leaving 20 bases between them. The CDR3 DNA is TGTGCCAGCAGCTCCTTTGTAGCGGATACAATTCAAGAGACCCAGTACTTC. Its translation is CASSSFVADTIQETQYF. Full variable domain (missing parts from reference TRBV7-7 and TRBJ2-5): GAGVSQSPRYKVTKRGQDVTLRCDPISSHATLYWYQQALGQGPEFLTYFNYEAQPDKSGLPSDRFSAERPEGSISTLTIQRTEQRDSAMYRCASSSFVADTIQETQYFGPGTRLLVL.

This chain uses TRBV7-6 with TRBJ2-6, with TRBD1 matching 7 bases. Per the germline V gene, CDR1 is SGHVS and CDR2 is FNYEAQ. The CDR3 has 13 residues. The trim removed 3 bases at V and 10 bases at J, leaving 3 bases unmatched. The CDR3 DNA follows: TGTGCCAGCAGCTTTCAACAGGGGAACGTCCTGACTTTC. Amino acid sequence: CASSFQQGNVLTF.

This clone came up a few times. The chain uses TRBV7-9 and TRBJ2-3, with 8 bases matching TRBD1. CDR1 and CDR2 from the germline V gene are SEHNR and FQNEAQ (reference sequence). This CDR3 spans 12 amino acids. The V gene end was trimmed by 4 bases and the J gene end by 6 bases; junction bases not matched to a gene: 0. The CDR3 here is CASSWDRDTQYF. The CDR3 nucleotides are TGTGCCAGCAGCTGGGACAGGGATACGCAGTATTTT.

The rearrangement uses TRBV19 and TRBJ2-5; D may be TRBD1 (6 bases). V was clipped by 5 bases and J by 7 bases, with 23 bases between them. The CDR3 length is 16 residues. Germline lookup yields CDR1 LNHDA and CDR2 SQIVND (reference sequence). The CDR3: CASSPGAGAVLRTQYF. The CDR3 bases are TGTGCCAGTAGTCCTGGAGCAGGGGCTGTCCTACGGACCCAGTACTTC. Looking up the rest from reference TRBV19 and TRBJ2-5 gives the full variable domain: DGGITQSPKYLFRKEGQNVTLSCEQNLNHDAMYWYRQDPGQGLRLIYYSQIVNDFQKGDIAEGYSVSREKKESFPLTVTSAQKNPTAFYLCASSPGAGAVLRTQYFGPGTRLLVL.

This CDR3 is CASSLGGRGNEQFF. CDR3 DNA sequence: TGTGCCAGCAGCTTAGGGGGGAGGGGGAATGAGCAGTTCTTC. The chain is built from TRBV7-2 and TRBJ2-1; D possibly corresponds to TRBD2 (7 bases). Germline V CDR1 and CDR2: SGHTA, FQGNSA. With 1 base removed from V and 7 bases from J, the gap between germline ends came to 11 bases. The CDR3 covers 14 residues.

CDR3 loop: CASRGTAYEQYF. The CDR3 region has the DNA TGTGCCAGTAGGGGGACGGCCTACGAGCAGTACTTC. The J gene is TRBJ2-7, the V gene TRBV19; D may correspond to TRBD1 or TRBD2 (5 bases each). CDR3 length equals 12 residues. Deletions cut 6 bases from V and 2 bases from J, with 8 bases between. Germline CDR1 and CDR2: LNHDA and SQIVND (reference sequence).

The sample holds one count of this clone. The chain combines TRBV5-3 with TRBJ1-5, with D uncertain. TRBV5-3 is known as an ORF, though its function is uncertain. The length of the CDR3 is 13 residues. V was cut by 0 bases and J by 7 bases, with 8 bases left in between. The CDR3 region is CARSLGQGQPQHF. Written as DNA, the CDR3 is TGTGCCAGAAGCTTGGGTCAAGGGCAGCCCCAGCATTTT.

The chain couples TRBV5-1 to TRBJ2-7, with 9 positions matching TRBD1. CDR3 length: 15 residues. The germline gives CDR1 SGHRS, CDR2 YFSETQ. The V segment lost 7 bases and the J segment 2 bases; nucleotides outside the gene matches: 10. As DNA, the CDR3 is TGCGCCAGCGGACCGGGACAGGGATCAGCCTACGAGCAGTACTTC. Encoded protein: CASGPGQGSAYEQYF.

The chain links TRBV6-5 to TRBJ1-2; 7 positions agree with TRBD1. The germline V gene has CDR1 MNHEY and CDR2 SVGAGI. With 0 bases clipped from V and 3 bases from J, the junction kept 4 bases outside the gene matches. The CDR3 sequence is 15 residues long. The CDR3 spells CASSYSGGRDYGYTF. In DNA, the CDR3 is TGTGCCAGCAGTTACTCAGGGGGCAGGGACTATGGCTACACCTTC.

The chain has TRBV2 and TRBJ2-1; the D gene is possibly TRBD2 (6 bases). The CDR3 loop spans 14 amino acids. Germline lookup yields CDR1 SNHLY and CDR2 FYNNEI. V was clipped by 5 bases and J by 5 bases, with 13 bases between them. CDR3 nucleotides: TGTGCCAGCAGTCAGGGACTCGGGAACAATGAGCAGTTCTTC. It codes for CASSQGLGNNEQFF.

The CDR3 nucleotides are TGTGCCAGCAGCGTGACTAGCGGGAATTACAATGAGCAGTTCTTC. Protein product: CASSVTSGNYNEQFF. The chain couples TRBV9 to TRBJ2-1; 11 bases are a match to TRBD2. The CDR3 consists of 15 residues. Looked up from germline, CDR1 is SGDLS and CDR2 is YYNGEE. The junction had 2 bases not matched to a gene; V was cut back by 2 bases and J by 4 bases.

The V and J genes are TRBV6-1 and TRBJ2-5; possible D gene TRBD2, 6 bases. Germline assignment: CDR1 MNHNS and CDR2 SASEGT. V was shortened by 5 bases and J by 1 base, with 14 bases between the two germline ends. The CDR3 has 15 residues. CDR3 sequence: CASSLSGGVQETQYF. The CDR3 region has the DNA TGTGCCAGCAGTCTTAGCGGAGGGGTCCAAGAGACCCAGTACTTC.

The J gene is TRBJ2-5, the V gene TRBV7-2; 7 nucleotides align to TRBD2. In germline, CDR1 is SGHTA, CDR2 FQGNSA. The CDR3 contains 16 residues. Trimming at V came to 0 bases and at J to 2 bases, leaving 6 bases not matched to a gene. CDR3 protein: CASSLAAGVGQETQYF. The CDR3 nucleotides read TGTGCCAGCAGCTTAGCGGCGGGAGTTGGGCAAGAGACCCAGTACTTC.

CDR3 sequence (DNA): TGTGCCAGCAGTTTTCAGGTCGACGAGCAGTACTTC. Residues: CASSFQVDEQYF. The rearrangement links TRBV28 to TRBJ2-7; D not certain. The CDR3 is made up of 12 amino acids. Trimming stripped 3 bases from V and 5 bases from J, with 8 bases between. In germline, CDR1 is MDHEN, CDR2 SYDVKM.

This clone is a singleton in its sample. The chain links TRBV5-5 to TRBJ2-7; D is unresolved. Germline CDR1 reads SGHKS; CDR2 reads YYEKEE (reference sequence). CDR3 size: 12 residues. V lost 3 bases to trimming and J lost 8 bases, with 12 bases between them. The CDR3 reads CASSSPASKQYF. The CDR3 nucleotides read TGTGCCAGCAGCTCGCCCGCAAGCAAGCAGTACTTC.